These T cell receptor beta chains were read from a single sample in a study of blood T cell repertoires in COVID-19. Clones were read by immunoSEQ multiplex PCR, and TCRdb kept only the in-frame ones, dropping some. The table records around 250,000 clones, approximately 90% of them present only once. Sequenced input: PBMCs or T cells enriched from blood (not recorded which). These receptors all come from a woman aged 25 to 45 who had recovered from COVID-19. Each CDR3 is given with its conserved first and last residue. The D gene is left open where the match is weak. Not all rows give a size; the values are once, few, many and, for expanded clones, a class.

d_gene	v_gene	abundance	j_gene	CDR3nt	CDR3aa
.	TRBV29-1	.	TRBJ2-7	TGCAGCGTTGCCCAATCTAAACTAGAGACCTACGAGCAGTACTTC	CSVAQSKLETYEQYF
.	TRBV7-2	.	TRBJ2-7	TGTGCCAGCACCCTGCGACAGGTGGACGAGCAGTACTTC	CASTLRQVDEQYF
.	TRBV30	.	TRBJ1-2	TGTGCCTGGAGTGTGCGGGGCATGGATGGCTACACCTTC	CAWSVRGMDGYTF
.	TRBV7-6	.	TRBJ1-1	TGTGCCAGCAGCTTAGATCCGGGGAACACTGAAGCTTTCTTT	CASSLDPGNTEAFF
.	TRBV25-1	.	TRBJ2-7	TGTGCCTCCCAGGCAGAACCAACCTACGAGCAGTACTTC	CASQAEPTYEQYF
.	TRBV6-4	.	TRBJ2-1	TGTGCCAGCAGTGACTCGAGTAGCGCGGGACCCCCGATCAGTGAGCAGTTCTTC	CASSDSSSAGPPISEQFF
TRBD2	TRBV28	.	TRBJ2-7	TGTGCCAGCAGCCCCGGACTAGCGGGGTACGAGCAGTACTTC	CASSPGLAGYEQYF
.	TRBV6-5	.	TRBJ1-5	TGTGCCAGCAATAACAGGAATCAGCCCCAGCATTTT	CASNNRNQPQHF
.	TRBV21-1	.	TRBJ2-7	TGTGCCACCTTTCAGGGTTGCGCACGGAAGACCTACGAGCAGTACTTC	CATFQGCARKTYEQYF
.	TRBV9	.	TRBJ2-4	TGTGCCAGCAGCGAGGGTCAGGGCAAAGCCAAAAACATTCAGTACTTC	CASSEGQGKAKNIQYF
TRBD1	TRBV28	.	TRBJ2-3	TGTGCCAGCAGCCCCGGGACAGGGGGCAAAGATACGCAGTATTTT	CASSPGTGGKDTQYF
.	TRBV25-1	.	TRBJ2-5	TGTGCCAGCAGTGAATTTTGGGGAGGTCGCCAAGAGACCCAGTACTTC	CASSEFWGGRQETQYF
.	TRBV28	few	TRBJ2-3	TGTGCCAGCAGGAGAGCGGGTCTCACAGATACGCAGTATTTT	CASRRAGLTDTQYF
TRBD2	TRBV7-7	.	TRBJ2-3	TGTGCTAGCAGCTTCAAATGGGGCGGGAGTCGTCCCCCAGATACGCAGTATTTT	CASSFKWGGSRPPDTQYF
.	TRBV19	once	TRBJ2-3	TGTGCCAGTAGTCTCGGCGGGCGCTATACAGATACGCAGTATTTT	CASSLGGRYTDTQYF
TRBD1	TRBV29-1	.	TRBJ2-1	TGCAGCGCGGACAGGAGCTCCTACAATGAGCAGTTCTTC	CSADRSSYNEQFF
.	TRBV5-1	.	TRBJ2-1	TGCGCCAGCAGCGGAGCACGGGGAATGTTCCCACTCGGAGGCCATGAGCAGTTCTTC	CASSGARGMFPLGGHEQFF
TRBD1	TRBV7-9	.	TRBJ1-1	TGTGCCAGCAGCCCCGCGACAGGGTTTAACACTGAAGCTTTCTTT	CASSPATGFNTEAFF
.	TRBV24-1	.	TRBJ1-2	TGTGCCACCAGTGATCCTTCAAGCTGGTATGGCTACACCTTC	CATSDPSSWYGYTF
.	TRBV18	.	TRBJ2-1	TGTGCCAGCTCACCAAGGCGGGATTACAATGAGCAGTTCTTC	CASSPRRDYNEQFF
.	TRBV19	.	TRBJ1-1	TGTGCCAGTAGTATGGCAGGTATGAACACTGAAGCTTTCTTT	CASSMAGMNTEAFF
TRBD2	TRBV7-6	.	TRBJ2-3	TGTGCCAGCAGCTTGCGGCTAGCGGGCCCTTCGGATACGCAGTATTTT	CASSLRLAGPSDTQYF
.	TRBV30	.	TRBJ2-7	TGTGCCTGGAGTGTCGGAGGCGAGCAGTACTTC	CAWSVGGEQYF